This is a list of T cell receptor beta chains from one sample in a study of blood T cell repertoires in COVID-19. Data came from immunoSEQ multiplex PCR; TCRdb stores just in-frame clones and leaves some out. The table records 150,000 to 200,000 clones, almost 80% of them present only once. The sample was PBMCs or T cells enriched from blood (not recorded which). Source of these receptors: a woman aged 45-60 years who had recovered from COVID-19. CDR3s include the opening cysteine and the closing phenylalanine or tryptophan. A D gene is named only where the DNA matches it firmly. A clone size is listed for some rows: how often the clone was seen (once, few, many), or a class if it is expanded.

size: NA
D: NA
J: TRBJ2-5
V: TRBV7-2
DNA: TGTGCCAGCAGCTCTCCGATAAGCGGGCAAGAGACCCAGTACTTC
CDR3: CASSSPISGQETQYF

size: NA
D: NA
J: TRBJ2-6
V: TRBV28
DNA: TGTGCCAGCAGTGAGGGGGCTGGGGCCAACGTCCTGACTTTC
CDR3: CASSEGAGANVLTF

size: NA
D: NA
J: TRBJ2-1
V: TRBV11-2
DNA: TGTGCCAGCAGCTTAAGTGGACTACCCTACAATGAGCAGTTCTTC
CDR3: CASSLSGLPYNEQFF

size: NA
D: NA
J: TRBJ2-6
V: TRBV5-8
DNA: TGTGCCAGCAGCTTGGCCCGGTTCTTCTCTGGGGCCAACGTCCTGACTTTC
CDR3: CASSLARFFSGANVLTF

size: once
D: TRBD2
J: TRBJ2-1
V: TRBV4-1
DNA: TGCGCCAGCAGCCCGGCTAGCGGGAGTCGCACCTACAATGAGCAGTTCTTC
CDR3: CASSPASGSRTYNEQFF

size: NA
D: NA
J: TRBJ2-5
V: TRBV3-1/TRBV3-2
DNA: TGTGCCAGCAGCCATGGACGGGGTGAGACCCAGTACTTC
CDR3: CASSHGRGETQYF

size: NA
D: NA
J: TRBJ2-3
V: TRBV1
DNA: TGCACCAGCAGCCAAGATCCGCCCCCAAGGAGCGGGAGGGGGATTGTCACAGATACGCAGTATTTT
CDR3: CTSSQDPPPRSGRGIVTDTQYF

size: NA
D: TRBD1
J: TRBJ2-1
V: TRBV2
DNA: TGTGCCAGCAGTGAAAGGTCGACAGGGGCCTACAATGAGCAGTTCTTC
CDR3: CASSERSTGAYNEQFF

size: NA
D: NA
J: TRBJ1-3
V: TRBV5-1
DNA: TGCGCCAGCAGCTTGGGAGGGAGGTCCTCTGGAAACACCATATATTTT
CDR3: CASSLGGRSSGNTIYF

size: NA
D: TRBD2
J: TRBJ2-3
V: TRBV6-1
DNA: TGTGCCAGCAGTGACAGGACTAGCCGACGCACAGATACGCAGTATTTT
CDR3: CASSDRTSRRTDTQYF

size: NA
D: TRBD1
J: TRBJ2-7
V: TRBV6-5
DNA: TGTGCCAGCAGCAACACGGGACAGGGTTTCTACGAGCAGTACTTC
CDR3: CASSNTGQGFYEQYF

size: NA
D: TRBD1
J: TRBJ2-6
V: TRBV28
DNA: TGTGCCAGCAGTTCGACAGGGTCTGGGGCCAACGTCCTGACTTTC
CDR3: CASSSTGSGANVLTF

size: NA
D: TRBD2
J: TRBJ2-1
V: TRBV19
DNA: TGTGCCAGTAGTATCATGACTAGCGTTTACAATGAGCAGTTCTTC
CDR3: CASSIMTSVYNEQFF

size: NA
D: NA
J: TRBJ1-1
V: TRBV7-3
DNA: TGTGCCAGCAGCTTATCGGGAGAGACTGAAGCTTTCTTT
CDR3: CASSLSGETEAFF

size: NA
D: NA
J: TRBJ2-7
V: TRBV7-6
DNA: TGTGCCAGCAGCCCGGGTCCTTTAGACTACGAGCAGTACTTC
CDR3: CASSPGPLDYEQYF

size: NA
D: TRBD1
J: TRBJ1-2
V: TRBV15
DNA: TGTGCCACCAGCAGAGATTCCGGACAGGGGTCGGGTGGCTACACCTTC
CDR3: CATSRDSGQGSGGYTF

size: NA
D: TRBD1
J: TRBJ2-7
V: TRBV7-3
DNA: TGTGCCAGCAGCTTAGGGACAGGGCCCTACGAGCAGTACTTC
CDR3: CASSLGTGPYEQYF

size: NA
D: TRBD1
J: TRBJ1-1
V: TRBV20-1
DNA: TGCAGTGCTAGCAGGGGGCCGGGCGCTTTCTTT
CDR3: CSASRGPGAFF

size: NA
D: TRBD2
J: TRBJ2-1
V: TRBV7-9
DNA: TGTGCCAGCAGCTTAGCGGCTAGCGGGAGTGGCTATGAGCAGTTCTTC
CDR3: CASSLAASGSGYEQFF

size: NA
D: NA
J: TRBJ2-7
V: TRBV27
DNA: TGTGCCAGCAGTTTAACGGAGTACGAGCAGTACTTC
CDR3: CASSLTEYEQYF

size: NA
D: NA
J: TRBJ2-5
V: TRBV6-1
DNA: TGTGCCAGCAGTGAACCCCGGGAGATGTACCAAGAGACCCAGTACTTC
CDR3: CASSEPREMYQETQYF

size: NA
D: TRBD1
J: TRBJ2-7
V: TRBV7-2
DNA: TGTGCCAGCAGCCAGACAGGGATAACCTACGAGCAGTACTTC
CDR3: CASSQTGITYEQYF

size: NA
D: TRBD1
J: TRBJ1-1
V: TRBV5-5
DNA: TGTGCCAGCAGCTTGGTGGACAGGGACGGCAAGGAAGCTTTCTTT
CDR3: CASSLVDRDGKEAFF

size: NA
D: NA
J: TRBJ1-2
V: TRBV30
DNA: TGTGCCTGGAGTGTACAGGCAGGCGGTGGCTACACCTTC
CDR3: CAWSVQAGGGYTF

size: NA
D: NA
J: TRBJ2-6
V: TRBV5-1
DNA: TGCGCCAGCAGCTTGGCAGGGTCTGGGGCCAACGTCCTGACTTTC
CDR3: CASSLAGSGANVLTF

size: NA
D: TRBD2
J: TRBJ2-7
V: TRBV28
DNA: TGTGCCAGCAGTTTTGACCCTAGCGGGGCGGCTCGCTACGAGCAGTACTTC
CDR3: CASSFDPSGAARYEQYF

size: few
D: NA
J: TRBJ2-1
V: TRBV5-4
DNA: TGTGCCAGCAGCTTGGCGCTAAATGAGCAGTTCTTC
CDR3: CASSLALNEQFF

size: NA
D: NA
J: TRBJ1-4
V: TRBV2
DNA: TGTGCCAGCAGACGGCGGGAAACTAATGAAAAACTGTTTTTT
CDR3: CASRRRETNEKLFF

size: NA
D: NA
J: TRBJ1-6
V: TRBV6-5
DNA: TGTGCCAGCAGTTTGGGCAGGCTGAATTCACCCCTCCACTTT
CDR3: CASSLGRLNSPLHF

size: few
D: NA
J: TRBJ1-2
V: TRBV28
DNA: TGTGCCAGCTCATCGCAGCAGGGTCCTGGCTACACCTTC
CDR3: CASSSQQGPGYTF

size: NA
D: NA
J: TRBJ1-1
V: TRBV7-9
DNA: TGTGCCAGCAGCTCGCCATCCTCGGGCACTGAAGCTTTCTTT
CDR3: CASSSPSSGTEAFF

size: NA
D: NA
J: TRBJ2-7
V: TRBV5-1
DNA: TGCGCCAGCAGCAACCCTACAGGGCTGGACGAGCAGTACTTC
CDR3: CASSNPTGLDEQYF

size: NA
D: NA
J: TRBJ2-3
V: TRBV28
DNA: TGTGCCAGCAACGGGTACCCAGATACGCAGTATTTT
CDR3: CASNGYPDTQYF

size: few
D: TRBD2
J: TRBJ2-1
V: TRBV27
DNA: TGTGCCAGCCATATAGGACTAGCGGGAGACAGGACCTACAATGAGCAGTTCTTC
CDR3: CASHIGLAGDRTYNEQFF

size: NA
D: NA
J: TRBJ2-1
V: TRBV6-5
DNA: TGTGCCATAAGCGGACCGATCTACAATGAGCAGTTCTTC
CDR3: CAISGPIYNEQFF

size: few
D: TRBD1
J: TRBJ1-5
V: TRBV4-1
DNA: TGCGCCAGCAGCCAAGACCCCCCCGGGACAGGGGCCGTTTATAGCAATCAGCCCCAGCATTTT
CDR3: CASSQDPPGTGAVYSNQPQHF

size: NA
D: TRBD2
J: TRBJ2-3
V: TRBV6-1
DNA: TGTGCCAGCAGTGAAGCCCTAGCGGGGCGGAGCACAGATACGCAGTATTTT
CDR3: CASSEALAGRSTDTQYF

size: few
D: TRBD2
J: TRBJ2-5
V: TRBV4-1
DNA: TGCGCCAGCAGCCAAGATCAAGAGACTAGCGGGAGTTTAGTAGAGACCCAGTACTTC
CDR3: CASSQDQETSGSLVETQYF

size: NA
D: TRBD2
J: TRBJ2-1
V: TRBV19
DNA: TGTGCCAGTAGTGGACTAGCGGGCCATGAGCAGTTCTTC
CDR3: CASSGLAGHEQFF

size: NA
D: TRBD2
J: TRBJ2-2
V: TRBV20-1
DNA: TGCAGTGCTTTAGCGGGCGGGGAGCTGTTTTTT
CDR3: CSALAGGELFF

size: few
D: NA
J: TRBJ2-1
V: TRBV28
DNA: TGTGCCAGCAGTTCAGCGACTATCAAAGCCGATGAGCAGTTCTTC
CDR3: CASSSATIKADEQFF

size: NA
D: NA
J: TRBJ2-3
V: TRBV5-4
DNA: TGTGCCAGCAGCTTGGCTACAGGGTCCCGCACAGATACGCAGTATTTT
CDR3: CASSLATGSRTDTQYF

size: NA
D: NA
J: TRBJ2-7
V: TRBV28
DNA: TGTGCCAGCAGTTTAGGGCAGGGGCCGGGCTACGAGCAGTACTTC
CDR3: CASSLGQGPGYEQYF

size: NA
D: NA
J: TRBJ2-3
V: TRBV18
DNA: TGTGCCAGCTCACCGACACTCCTCAGCACAGATACGCAGTATTTT
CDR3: CASSPTLLSTDTQYF

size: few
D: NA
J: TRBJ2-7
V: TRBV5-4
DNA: TGTGCCAGCAGCGCCTCTAGCGCTAATCAGAACGAGCAGTACTTC
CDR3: CASSASSANQNEQYF

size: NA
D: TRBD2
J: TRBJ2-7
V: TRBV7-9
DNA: TGTGCCAGCAGTTTGACTAGCGGGAACACCGGGCAGTACTTC
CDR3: CASSLTSGNTGQYF

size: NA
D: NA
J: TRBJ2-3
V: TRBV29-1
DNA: TGCAGCGTTGAAGGCTCGTCGGGTAGGACAGATACGCAGTATTTT
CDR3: CSVEGSSGRTDTQYF

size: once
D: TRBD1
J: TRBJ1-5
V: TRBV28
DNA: TGTGCCAGCAGGGAGCAGGGGGCTGGGACTCAGCCCCAGCATTTT
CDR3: CASREQGAGTQPQHF